This T cell receptor beta chain was sequenced during a study of shared clonotypes between healthy human individuals. Per the germline V gene, CDR1 is MGHRA and CDR2 is YSYEKL. Trimming removed 4 bases at V and 9 bases at J, with 13 bases between. The CDR3 length is 13 residues. Sequencing used immunoSEQ multiplex PCR; TCRdb keeps in-frame clones, though not all of them. This table holds about 2.4 million clones, 93% found once. The J gene is TRBJ2-1, the V gene TRBV4-1; D unresolved. The sequenced sample was naive CD4+ T cells from PBMCs. Sample subset: CD45RA+ positively selected. The receptor comes from a young man in good health. Some clones in this sample may be carry-over from other donors' samples. CDR3 sequence: CASSPEIALEQFF. In DNA form, the CDR3 reads TGCGCCAGCAGCCCAGAAATTGCCCTTGAGCAGTTCTTC.